This T cell receptor beta chain is drawn from a study of cytotoxic CD8 clonotypes in ibrutinib-treated CLL. Overall study context: The group held roughly ten relapsed/refractory and around 15 treatment-naive patients, with roughly 17 IGHV unmutated.

The germline V gene has CDR1 SGHRS and CDR2 YFSETQ. This CDR3 has 13 amino acids. Between the trimmed V and J ends, which lost 7 bases and 3 bases, there was a span of 14 bases. Assay: immunoSEQ multiplex PCR; the TCRdb copy retains only in-frame clones and omits some. The sample lists about 200,000 clones, approximately 79% occurring once. This clone was picked up a small number of times. Antigen: not known. Study outcomes and limitations: Public clonotypes showed up rarely, and on treatment they shrank or held steady. In comparison with age-matched healthy donors, baseline clonality was higher and tracked circulating CD8+ T-cell counts.

This TCR came from a human donor with chronic lymphocytic leukemia. This rearrangement joins TRBV5-1 to TRBJ2-7; D is possibly TRBD1 (6 bases). The starting material was PBMCs, obtained after 12 months of ibrutinib treatment. The CDR3 nucleotides read TGCGCCAGCGGCCCGGACAGAGTCTACGAGCAGTACTTC. Translation gives CASGPDRVYEQYF.